The 20 T cell receptor beta chains in this list originate from one sample, sequenced in a study of T cell responses to AZD1222 COVID-19 vaccine. The data were produced by immunoSEQ multiplex PCR, yet TCRdb's version contains in-frame clones alone and is incomplete. Among about 140,000 clones listed, approximately 90% were seen once. This sample comprised peripheral blood, obtained 28 days after the second AZD1222 dose. These receptors were collected from an adult who received the AZD1222 COVID-19 vaccine.

The chain has TRBV7-6 and TRBJ2-1; 8 bases line up with TRBD2. The CDR3 has 16 residues. Trimming cost V 1 base and J 3 bases; bases outside gene matches: 5. The germline CDR1 and CDR2 sequences are SGHVS and FNYEAQ. The CDR3 DNA follows: TGTGCCAGCAGCTTAGAGCGTAGCGGGGACTACAATGAGCAGTTCTTC. Residues: CASSLERSGDYNEQFF.

CDR3 residues: CASSVSAGGWYEQYF. As DNA, the CDR3 is TGCGCCAGCAGTGTTAGCGCCGGGGGTTGGTACGAGCAGTACTTC. V gene TRBV10-2 combines with J gene TRBJ2-7; D may be TRBD2 (6 bases). CDR3 size: 15 residues. The germline V gene encodes CDR1 WSHSY and CDR2 SAAADI. The germline V and J ends were trimmed by 4 bases and 4 bases, with 17 bases remaining between them.

The chain combines TRBV5-1 with TRBJ2-1, with D possibly being TRBD2 (5 bases). Germline loops: CDR1 SGHRS, CDR2 YFSETQ. This CDR3 has 11 amino acids. Trimming left V 2 bases short and J 10 bases short, with 7 bases between. CDR3 amino acids: CASSFKREQFF. Written as DNA, the CDR3 is TGCGCCAGCAGCTTCAAGCGGGAGCAGTTCTTC.

V usage is TRBV6-5 and J usage is TRBJ1-1; D may be TRBD1 (5 bases). The length of the CDR3 is 14 residues. The V gene lost 6 bases and the J gene lost 5 bases, with 16 bases spanning the gap. Per germline, CDR1 MNHEY and CDR2 SVGAGI. The CDR3 DNA reads as TGTGCCAGCAGATACGCGGGGGGTAGGACTGAAGCTTTCTTT. It is translated as CASRYAGGRTEAFF.

The chain has TRBV28 and TRBJ2-2, with D perhaps matching TRBD2 (6 bases). The V and J ends lost 7 bases and 1 base respectively, with 10 bases between them. CDR3 length equals 14 residues. Germline V gene lookup returns CDR1 MDHEN and CDR2 SYDVKM. CDR3 DNA: TGTGCCAGCACACCCGGGGGGAACACCGGGGAGCTGTTTTTT. This gives the protein CASTPGGNTGELFF.

The chain uses TRBV3-1 (or the pseudogene TRBV3-2) and TRBJ1-2; 8 bases agree with TRBD1. Germline V gene sequence: CDR1 LGHDT, CDR2 YNNKEL (reference sequence). The CDR3 is 15 residues long. The J segment lost 3 bases and the V segment lost 2 bases, leaving 5 bases of the junction unmatched. CDR3 bases: TGTGCCAGCAGCCAACAGGGGGCCTCCTACTATGGCTACACCTTC. Translating it yields CASSQQGASYYGYTF.

V and J are TRBV6-5 and TRBJ1-3; the D is unclear. CDR1 and CDR2 (germline): MNHEY, SVGAGI. CDR3 length equals 13 residues. Between the trimmed V and J ends, which lost 6 bases and 4 bases, there was a span of 10 bases. The chain's CDR3 is CASRTPRGNTIYF. In nucleotides, the CDR3 is TGTGCCAGCAGGACACCTCGGGGAAACACCATATATTTT.

The genes are TRBV28 and TRBJ1-4; no clear D gene. The CDR3 spans 13 residues. Germline V lookup: CDR1 MDHEN, CDR2 SYDVKM. Trimming removed 11 bases from V and 8 bases from J, with 18 bases in between. CDR3 in DNA: TGTGCCGGGCGCCCGATGGGATCCGAAAAACTGTTTTTT. Its translation: CAGRPMGSEKLFF.

The V call is TRBV19, the J call TRBJ2-1; TRBD1 aligns across 8 bases. The CDR3 sequence is 15 residues long. The V gene's germline CDR1 is LNHDA and CDR2 SQIVND (reference sequence). Trimming at V came to 5 bases and at J to 3 bases, leaving 6 bases not matched to a gene. The CDR3 nucleotides are TGTGCCAGTAGTCCTCCTGGACAGGGCTACAATGAGCAGTTCTTC. Amino acids: CASSPPGQGYNEQFF.

V usage is TRBV6-2 or TRBV6-3 and J usage is TRBJ2-7, with D perhaps matching TRBD1 (5 bases). Germline V lookup: CDR1 MNHEY, CDR2 SVGEGT. The CDR3 is made up of 14 amino acids. Trimming removed 4 bases at V and 4 bases at J, with 14 bases between. The CDR3 sequence is CASSSGQGWYEQYF. The CDR3 DNA is TGTGCCAGCAGTTCCGGGCAGGGTTGGTACGAGCAGTACTTC.

The rearrangement links TRBV7-8 to TRBJ2-6; D gene uncertain. V lost 4 bases and J 0 bases, leaving 13 bases between the germline ends. Germline CDR1 reads SGHVS; CDR2 reads FQNEAQ. The CDR3 is 17 amino acids. CDR3 protein: CASSSLTGNSGANVLTF. In DNA, the CDR3 is TGTGCCAGCAGCTCCCTCACGGGTAACTCTGGGGCCAACGTCCTGACTTTC.

This chain links TRBV28 with TRBJ1-2; D gene ambiguous. Per germline, CDR1 MDHEN and CDR2 SYDVKM. The CDR3 is made up of 12 amino acids. Trimming took off 3 bases at V and 2 bases at J, with 4 bases between the two ends. CDR3 sequence reads: CASSFQNYGYTF. The CDR3, as DNA: TGTGCCAGCAGTTTCCAGAACTATGGCTACACCTTC.

CDR3: CSVRTVEGYTF. CDR3 bases: TGCAGCGTCCGGACGGTCGAGGGCTACACCTTC. The gene calls are TRBV29-1 and TRBJ1-2; D ambiguous. The V end lost 6 bases, the J end lost 8 bases, and 13 bases lay between the germline ends. This CDR3 region has 11 residues. In germline, CDR1 is SQVTM, CDR2 ANQGSEA.

V is TRBV19 and J is TRBJ1-5, with D perhaps matching TRBD1 (6 bases). Deletions cut 3 bases from V and 1 base from J, with 13 bases between. CDR1 and CDR2 (germline): LNHDA, SQIVND (reference sequence). This CDR3 region has 16 residues. The CDR3 DNA reads as TGTGCCAGTAGTATGACAGGTCTTGGGAGCAATCAGCCCCAGCATTTT. It specifies CASSMTGLGSNQPQHF.

The rearrangement uses TRBV3-1 (or the pseudogene TRBV3-2) and TRBJ2-7, with TRBD2 matching over 7 bases. The V segment lost 5 bases and the J segment 3 bases; nucleotides outside the gene matches: 16. Germline V CDR1 and CDR2: LGHDT, YNNKEL (reference sequence). The CDR3 spans 17 residues. The CDR3 coding sequence is TGTGCCAGCAGCGAACATAACGGTGGGAGGGGACTCTACGAGCAGTACTTC. This sequence encodes CASSEHNGGRGLYEQYF.

Concerning this clone: The same CDR3 is also encoded by other DNA sequences in this sample. V and J are TRBV28 and TRBJ2-7, with 7 bases that match TRBD2. This CDR3 is built from 15 residues. Unmatched junction bases numbered 4, after V lost 2 bases and J lost 0 bases. Per germline, CDR1 MDHEN and CDR2 SYDVKM. The CDR3 DNA is TGTGCCAGCAGTTTACTAGCGGCGAGCTCCTACGAGCAGTACTTC. Translating it yields CASSLLAASSYEQYF.

J is TRBJ2-3 and V is TRBV7-9, with 9 nucleotides matching TRBD1. Germline values: CDR1 SEHNR, CDR2 FQNEAQ (reference sequence). The CDR3 consists of 15 residues. V lost 7 bases and J lost 2; bases outside the gene matches: 7. Written as DNA, the CDR3 is TGTGCCAGCACCACGACAGGGGGTCCCACAGATACGCAGTATTTT. Translating it yields CASTTTGGPTDTQYF. Variable domain in full (rest from reference TRBV7-9 and TRBJ2-3): DTGVSQNPRHKITKRGQNVTFRCDPISEHNRLYWYRQTLGQGPEFLTYFQNEAQLEKSRLLSDRFSAERPKGSFSTLEIQRTEQGDSAMYLCASTTTGGPTDTQYFGPGTRLTVL.

The V and J genes are TRBV2 and TRBJ1-1; the match to TRBD1 covers 7 bases. Germline CDR1 and CDR2: SNHLY and FYNNEI. With 6 bases clipped from V and 4 bases from J, the junction kept 5 bases outside the gene matches. This CDR3 comprises 13 residues. The CDR3 reads CASSVDRVTEAFF. Here the CDR3 DNA reads TGTGCCAGCAGCGTTGACAGGGTCACTGAAGCTTTCTTT.

The rearrangement uses TRBV27 and TRBJ2-3; D is uncertain. The germline gives CDR1 MNHEY, CDR2 SMNVEV (reference sequence). Trimming cost V 2 bases and J 11 bases, with 11 bases left between them. CDR3 size: 12 residues. The CDR3 bases are TGTGCCAGCAGTTTAACGGGCTTCGGGCAGTATTTT. This codes for CASSLTGFGQYF.

The rearrangement uses TRBV7-3 and TRBJ2-1; perhaps TRBD1 as D (7 bases). The CDR3 sequence is 15 residues long. The V gene lost 5 bases and the J gene lost 8 bases, with 19 bases spanning the gap. CDR1 SGHTA and CDR2 FQGTGA come from the germline V gene. CDR3: CASSTAGGPRDEQFF. In DNA, the CDR3 is TGTGCCAGCAGCACCGCAGGGGGGCCGAGGGATGAGCAGTTCTTC.